The rows below give T cell receptor beta chains drawn from one sample of a study of blood T cell repertoires in COVID-19. TCRdb keeps only in-frame clones here, not all; method: immunoSEQ multiplex PCR. This table has 180,000 or so clones, 80% to 90% appearing once. The specimen sequenced was peripheral blood. The receptors were gathered from a woman aged 65 to 85 with COVID-19, enrolled during active disease. The CDR3 runs from the conserved cysteine through the conserved F or W. The D gene is left open where the match is weak. Expanded clones get a size class; other rows say once, few or many, or leave the size out.

TRBJ1-1	-	-	TRBV3-1/TRBV3-2	CASSYRVDHTEAFF	TGTGCCAGCAGTTACAGGGTGGATCACACTGAAGCTTTCTTT
TRBJ1-5	-	-	TRBV19	CASSNSGHAGSKTQHF	TGTGCCAGTAGTAACTCAGGACATGCCGGGTCCAAGACCCAGCATTTT
TRBJ2-7	-	-	TRBV19	CASSIQDSYEQYF	TGTGCCAGTAGTATCCAGGACTCCTACGAGCAGTACTTC
TRBJ2-7	-	-	TRBV6-4	CASSQRSGTFVYEQYF	TGTGCCAGCAGCCAGAGATCCGGGACTTTCGTCTACGAGCAGTACTTC
TRBJ2-5	-	-	TRBV9	CASSPHEWRDKTQYF	TGTGCCAGCAGCCCCCATGAATGGAGGGATAAGACCCAGTACTTC
TRBJ2-1	-	TRBD2	TRBV19	CASSPLTSGPYNEQFF	TGTGCCAGTAGTCCCTTGACTAGCGGGCCCTACAATGAGCAGTTCTTC
TRBJ1-3	-	TRBD1	TRBV5-1	CASSWGSQGTSGNTIYF	TGCGCCAGCAGCTGGGGTTCACAGGGGACCTCTGGAAACACCATATATTTT
TRBJ1-6	few	-	TRBV9	CASSPEGQPRYNSPLHF	TGTGCCAGCAGCCCAGAGGGACAACCCCGATATAATTCACCCCTCCACTTT
TRBJ2-5	-	-	TRBV20-1	CSAREVRTQYF	TGCAGTGCTAGAGAAGTTAGAACCCAGTACTTC
TRBJ1-6	-	-	TRBV28	CASYGQFFTLHF	TGTGCCAGCTATGGCCAGTTCTTCACCCTCCACTTT
TRBJ2-5	-	TRBD1	TRBV30	CAWSVSGGETQYF	TGTGCCTGGAGTGTATCAGGGGGAGAGACCCAGTACTTC
TRBJ1-3	once	TRBD1	TRBV6-5	CASRRQGRNTIYF	TGTGCCAGCCGACGACAGGGGAGGAACACCATATATTTT
TRBJ1-2	-	-	TRBV18	CASSPVSPTDYGYTF	TGTGCCAGCTCACCAGTCTCCCCAACGGACTATGGCTACACCTTC
TRBJ2-7	-	-	TRBV11-2	CASSPTGVPYEQYF	TGTGCCAGCAGCCCTACAGGAGTCCCCTACGAGCAGTACTTC
TRBJ1-2	-	-	TRBV28	CASWAGYDYGYTF	TGTGCCAGCTGGGCGGGGTACGACTATGGCTACACCTTC
TRBJ1-2	-	-	TRBV5-5	CASSFQGFNYGYTF	TGTGCCAGCAGCTTCCAGGGATTTAACTATGGCTACACCTTC
TRBJ2-1	-	TRBD2	TRBV7-2	CASSPRTSGSEQFF	TGTGCCAGCAGCCCACGGACTAGTGGTAGTGAGCAGTTCTTC
TRBJ2-5	-	-	TRBV9	CASSPLTTREEETQYF	TGTGCCAGCAGCCCCTTGACGACTAGGGAGGAGGAGACCCAGTACTTC
TRBJ2-1	-	-	TRBV15	CATSRVGALSLGEQFF	TGTGCCACCAGCAGGGTTGGAGCCCTTTCATTAGGTGAGCAGTTCTTC
TRBJ2-1	-	TRBD2	TRBV18	CASSTGGVNEQFF	TGTGCCAGCTCCACCGGGGGGGTGAATGAGCAGTTCTTC
TRBJ2-6	-	-	TRBV2	CASSEIPPSGANVLTF	TGTGCCAGCAGTGAAATCCCCCCTTCTGGGGCCAACGTCCTGACTTTC
TRBJ2-5	-	-	TRBV29-1	CSVIPGETQYF	TGCAGCGTGATCCCGGGAGAGACCCAGTACTTC
TRBJ1-2	-	-	TRBV2	CASSVPGNYGYTF	TGTGCCAGCAGTGTTCCAGGGAACTATGGCTACACCTTC
TRBJ2-6	-	TRBD1	TRBV19	CASSIIFRTGVPGANVLTF	TGTGCCAGTAGTATAATATTCAGGACAGGGGTACCTGGGGCCAACGTCCTGACTTTC
TRBJ2-1	-	TRBD2	TRBV18	CASSPGLSNEQFF	TGTGCCAGCTCACCGGGACTAAGCAATGAGCAGTTCTTC
TRBJ1-2	-	-	TRBV13	CASRGGTDYGYTF	TGTGCCAGCCGAGGAGGGACTGACTATGGCTACACCTTC
TRBJ2-1	-	-	TRBV3-1/TRBV3-2	CASSQDIRSYNEQFF	TGTGCCAGCAGCCAAGATATTCGCTCCTACAATGAGCAGTTCTTC
TRBJ1-5	few	-	TRBV25-1	CASRAWGGNQPQHF	TGTGCCAGCAGAGCGTGGGGAGGCAATCAGCCCCAGCATTTT
TRBJ2-5	few	TRBD2	TRBV30	CAWSVAGVRETQYF	TGTGCCTGGAGTGTAGCGGGAGTACGAGAGACCCAGTACTTC
TRBJ2-1	-	TRBD2	TRBV18	CASSPPGREDYNEQFF	TGTGCCAGCTCACCACCGGGGCGGGAGGACTACAATGAGCAGTTCTTC
TRBJ1-2	-	-	TRBV19	CAIKDTNYGYTF	TGTGCCATCAAGGACACTAACTATGGCTACACCTTC
TRBJ1-1	-	-	TRBV3-1/TRBV3-2	CASSHGAGRGAFF	TGTGCCAGCAGCCATGGAGCGGGACGTGGAGCTTTCTTT
TRBJ2-1	-	-	TRBV30	CAWSGLREQFF	TGTGCCTGGAGTGGACTTCGTGAGCAGTTCTTC
TRBJ2-1	-	TRBD1	TRBV6-5	CASTPDRGNEQFF	TGTGCCAGCACGCCGGACAGGGGCAATGAGCAGTTCTTC
TRBJ1-5	-	TRBD1	TRBV18	CASSLGQGDQPQHF	TGTGCCAGCTCACTTGGACAGGGGGACCAGCCCCAGCATTTT
TRBJ2-7	-	TRBD2	TRBV5-5	CASTHLGGNYEQYF	TGTGCCAGCACCCATTTGGGAGGGAATTACGAGCAGTACTTC
TRBJ2-2	-	TRBD1	TRBV3-1/TRBV3-2	CASSQGGTGGRGELFF	TGTGCCAGCAGCCAAGGTGGGACAGGGGGACGAGGGGAGCTGTTTTTT
TRBJ2-6	-	-	TRBV6-2/TRBV6-3	CASSYGYKRRSGANVLTF	TGTGCCAGCAGTTATGGGTACAAGCGCCGCTCTGGGGCCAACGTCCTGACTTTC
TRBJ2-1	-	TRBD2	TRBV28	CASSLLAGESNEQFF	TGTGCCAGCAGTTTGTTAGCGGGAGAATCAAATGAGCAGTTCTTC